Listed below are T cell receptor beta chains from one sample, sequenced in a study of blood T cell repertoires in COVID-19. Profiled with immunoSEQ multiplex PCR; TCRdb holds only in-frame clones, not every one. The sample shows 250,000 to 350,000 clones, 75% to 90% of them seen only once. The specimen sequenced was peripheral blood. The receptors shown here come from a woman in her forties or fifties who had recovered from COVID-19. Each CDR3 is given without its conserved first and last residue.

J gene: TRBJ1-1
V gene: TRBV30
CDR3 protein: AWSSGEQGREAF

J gene: TRBJ1-1
V gene: TRBV4-3
CDR3 protein: ASSQEAHQNTEAF

J gene: TRBJ2-3
V gene: TRBV5-1
CDR3 protein: ASTRSEGAGLTDTQY

J gene: TRBJ1-2
V gene: TRBV30
CDR3 protein: AWSPDSTNYGYT

J gene: TRBJ2-7
V gene: TRBV7-2
CDR3 protein: ASLGSGGTLYEQY

J gene: TRBJ1-4
V gene: TRBV10-3
CDR3 protein: AISGGTEREKLF

J gene: TRBJ2-5
V gene: TRBV15
CDR3 protein: ATSRVLSGRIKETQY

J gene: TRBJ1-2
V gene: TRBV9
CDR3 protein: ASSPPAGGNYGYT

J gene: TRBJ2-1
V gene: TRBV11-3
CDR3 protein: ASRGGQSNEQF

J gene: TRBJ2-2
V gene: TRBV23-1
CDR3 protein: ASSPTVDELGPGELF

J gene: TRBJ2-3
V gene: TRBV25-1
CDR3 protein: ASSKVGDTQY

J gene: TRBJ2-5
V gene: TRBV7-7
CDR3 protein: ASSTSATGEETQY

J gene: TRBJ2-7
V gene: TRBV6-5
CDR3 protein: ASTPGVRSYEQY

J gene: TRBJ1-1
V gene: TRBV14
CDR3 protein: ASSQLGQGHEAF

J gene: TRBJ1-2
V gene: TRBV6-6
CDR3 protein: ASSRAGQAFGYT

J gene: TRBJ1-1
V gene: TRBV11-2
CDR3 protein: ASSLLANTEAF

J gene: TRBJ1-3
V gene: TRBV30
CDR3 protein: AWAPLGGSGNTIY

J gene: TRBJ1-1
V gene: TRBV9
CDR3 protein: ASSLEGGAEAF

J gene: TRBJ1-4
V gene: TRBV19
CDR3 protein: ASSIEGKLF

J gene: TRBJ2-7
V gene: TRBV3-1/TRBV3-2
CDR3 protein: ASSHLDRGPYEQY

J gene: TRBJ2-7
V gene: TRBV12-5
CDR3 protein: ASGLDSAGIGDEQY

J gene: TRBJ1-1
V gene: TRBV30
CDR3 protein: ASSGQMNTEAF

J gene: TRBJ1-5
V gene: TRBV5-1
CDR3 protein: ASSPVGVGQPQH

J gene: TRBJ2-1
V gene: TRBV11-1
CDR3 protein: ASSLVSFSYNEQF

J gene: TRBJ1-1
V gene: TRBV28
CDR3 protein: ASSLFRGAAF

J gene: TRBJ1-6
V gene: TRBV25-1
CDR3 protein: ASSEWGVSPLH

J gene: TRBJ2-3
V gene: TRBV2
CDR3 protein: ASKFADRGQDTQY

J gene: TRBJ2-7
V gene: TRBV19
CDR3 protein: ASSMRQDSYEQY

J gene: TRBJ2-6
V gene: TRBV18
CDR3 protein: ASSPMTGTSSGANVLT

J gene: TRBJ1-2
V gene: TRBV14
CDR3 protein: ASSQAFPPGGYT

J gene: TRBJ1-1
V gene: TRBV28
CDR3 protein: ASSSPHRGKGTEAF

J gene: TRBJ2-7
V gene: TRBV4-2
CDR3 protein: ASSQAGINEQY

J gene: TRBJ1-2
V gene: TRBV5-6
CDR3 protein: ASRSDREEDYGYT

J gene: TRBJ1-6
V gene: TRBV6-7
CDR3 protein: AGDRWIH

J gene: TRBJ1-1
V gene: TRBV18
CDR3 protein: ASSPPTRNTEAF

J gene: TRBJ1-5
V gene: TRBV28
CDR3 protein: ASSIFGQGNQPQH

J gene: TRBJ1-1
V gene: TRBV5-1
CDR3 protein: ASSQDGVTEAF

J gene: TRBJ1-1
V gene: TRBV7-9
CDR3 protein: ASSLGLGTEAF

J gene: TRBJ1-5
V gene: TRBV2
CDR3 protein: ASTGQRASNQPQH

J gene: TRBJ2-5
V gene: TRBV14
CDR3 protein: ASSPRWAGGLLNWYQETQY

J gene: TRBJ2-1
V gene: TRBV18
CDR3 protein: ASSPGLGMGEQF